These 5 T cell receptor beta chains were all obtained from the same sample, sequenced in a study of shared clonotypes between healthy human individuals. The method was immunoSEQ multiplex PCR; TCRdb's version includes in-frame clones alone and lacks a portion of them. The sample lists 2.3 million or so clones, 85% to 95% occurring once. The sample was naive CD4+ T cells from PBMCs. The sample's subset: CD45RA+ positively selected. The source is a young man in good health. Some clones in this sample may be carry-over from other donors' samples.

This clone appeared a single time. The V and J genes are TRBV16 and TRBJ2-1, with 8 bases aligning to TRBD2. CDR1 KGHSY and CDR2 FQNENV come from the germline V gene. The CDR3 is 19 amino acids. Losses at the gene ends were 4 bases for V and 0 bases for J; bases not matched to a gene: 14. The CDR3 DNA reads TGTGCCAGCAGCCCCGGGATAGCGGGGCTTTTGAGCTCCTACAATGAGCAGTTCTTC. Translation: CASSPGIAGLLSSYNEQFF.

This clone was found once. The chain uses TRBV19 and TRBJ2-1; 10 bases line up with TRBD2. The CDR3 consists of 14 residues. After removal of 10 bases from V and 6 bases from J, the junction contained 9 bases not matched to a gene. The V gene's germline CDR1 is LNHDA and CDR2 SQIVND (reference sequence). CDR3 DNA sequence: TGTGCCACCCAGCCGGGACTAGCGACCAATGAGCAGTTCTTC. Amino acids: CATQPGLATNEQFF.

This clone was counted a single time. CDR3 loop: CASSLTSGSAYEQFF. The CDR3 DNA sequence: TGCGCCAGCAGCTTGACTAGCGGGAGCGCGTATGAGCAGTTCTTC. The chain links TRBV5-1 to TRBJ2-1; the match to TRBD2 covers 11 bases. After removal of 1 base from V and 8 bases from J, the junction contained 5 bases not matched to a gene. Per germline, CDR1 SGHRS and CDR2 YFSETQ. The CDR3 has 15 residues.

In its sample, this clone was seen once. Other nucleotide sequences in the sample specify the same CDR3. This chain links TRBV7-2 with TRBJ2-7; 9 positions match TRBD2. Trimming cost V 1 base and J 1 base; bases outside gene matches: 2. The CDR3 spans 15 residues. Germline CDR1 and CDR2: SGHTA and FQGNSA. CDR3 nucleotide sequence: TGTGCCAGCAGCTTAGTACTAGCGGGTTCCTACGAGCAGTACTTC. It encodes CASSLVLAGSYEQYF. The full variable domain, its missing parts supplied by reference TRBV7-2 and TRBJ2-7, is GAGVSQSPSNKVTEKGKDVELRCDPISGHTALYWYRQSLGQGLEFLIYFQGNSAPDKSGLPSDRFSAERTGGSVSTLTIQRTQQEDSAVYLCASSLVLAGSYEQYFGPGTRLTVT.

This chain joins TRBV6-5 and TRBJ1-2; TRBD1 might be the D (5 bases). This CDR3 has 13 residues. Germline CDR1 is MNHEY and CDR2 is SVGAGI. V was clipped by 2 bases and J by 7 bases, with 11 bases between them. The CDR3 DNA reads TGTGCCAGCAGTTACACCCCCGGGGGTGGCTACACCTTC. It codes for CASSYTPGGGYTF.